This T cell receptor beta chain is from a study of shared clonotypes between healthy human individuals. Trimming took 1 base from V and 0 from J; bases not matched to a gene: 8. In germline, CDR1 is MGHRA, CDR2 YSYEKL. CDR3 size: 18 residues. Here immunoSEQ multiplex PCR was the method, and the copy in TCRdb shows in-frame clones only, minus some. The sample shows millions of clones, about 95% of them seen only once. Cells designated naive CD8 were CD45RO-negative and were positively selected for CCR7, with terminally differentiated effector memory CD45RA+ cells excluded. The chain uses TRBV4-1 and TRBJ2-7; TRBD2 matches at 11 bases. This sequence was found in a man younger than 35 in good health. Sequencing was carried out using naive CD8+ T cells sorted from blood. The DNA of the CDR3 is TGCGCCAGCAGCCAAGCTGATAGCGGGAGGGGAAGCTCCTACGAGCAGTACTTC. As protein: CASSQADSGRGSSYEQYF.